This TCR beta chain was profiled in a study of Graves' ophthalmopathy and Graves' hyperthyroidism. Overall study findings and caveats: In predicting ophthalmopathy progression, the model reached around 65% sensitivity and under 85% specificity.

This clonotype was picked up many times. The antigen is not known. Germline CDR1 reads SGHTA; CDR2 reads FQGNSA. Trimming removed 5 bases at V and 10 bases at J, with 21 bases between. This CDR3 is 16 amino acids long. Having ophthalmopathy, the donors showed moderate-to-severe activity, CAS ≥3 and NOSPECS ≥4, with disease lasting under 3 months. TCR beta CDR3 regions were amplified from RNA transcripts. HTBI primers were used in a first-round RT-PCR, which preceded a second-round multiplex PCR. One entry per CDR3 protein results from TCRdb running MiXCR on the multiplex PCR reads. Among about 410,000 distinct CDR3 sequences, 15% to 20% were seen once, and the ten largest hold 1.5% to 2%.

The sample comprised peripheral blood. The V gene is TRBV7-2, the J gene TRBJ1-6, with D unresolved. The receptor comes from a woman under 30 with Graves' ophthalmopathy. The CDR3 coding sequence is TGTGCCAGCAGCCCCGGCCCGAGCCTCCGAGGCTCACCCCTCCACTTT. This encodes CASSPGPSLRGSPLHF.